One sample yielded the 26 T cell receptor beta chains listed below, sequenced in a study of blood T cell repertoires in COVID-19. Generated by immunoSEQ multiplex PCR, the TCRdb table keeps only in-frame clones and is missing some. The sample lists more than 200,000 clones; over 80% were seen once. Source material: PBMCs or T cells enriched from blood (not recorded which). These receptor sequences come from a woman younger than 30 who had recovered from COVID-19.

The chain links TRBV19 to TRBJ1-2, with 10 positions matching TRBD1. V lost 6 bases to trimming and J lost 7 bases; unmatched junction nucleotides: 5. The CDR3 has 13 amino acids. CDR1 and CDR2 (germline): LNHDA, SQIVND (reference sequence). The CDR3, as DNA: TGTGCCAGTAGCAGGGACAGGGGCCTTGGCTACACCTTC. Its translation is CASSRDRGLGYTF.

The chain links TRBV3-1 (or the pseudogene TRBV3-2) to TRBJ1-1; possible D gene TRBD1, 5 bases. V was pared by 2 bases and J by 5 bases, with 9 bases between. CDR3 length: 13 residues. The germline CDR1 and CDR2 sequences are LGHDT and YNNKEL (reference sequence). CDR3 in amino acids: CASSQLEGTEAFF. CDR3 nucleotides: TGTGCCAGCAGCCAATTGGAGGGGACTGAAGCTTTCTTT.

The chain carries TRBV6-4 and TRBJ2-5; 12 nucleotides line up with TRBD2. V lost 3 bases to trimming and J lost 2 bases; unmatched junction nucleotides: 1. Germline V gene lookup returns CDR1 MRHNA and CDR2 SNTAGT. This CDR3 comprises 15 residues. The CDR3 reads CASSEGTSGQETQYF. The CDR3, as DNA: TGTGCCAGCAGTGAAGGGACTAGCGGGCAAGAGACCCAGTACTTC.

The chain uses TRBV5-1 and TRBJ2-3, with 9 bases matching TRBD1. Per the germline V gene, CDR1 is SGHRS and CDR2 is YFSETQ. V dropped 4 bases and J dropped 3; count of bases not matched to a gene: 6. The CDR3 length is 15 residues. Here the CDR3 reads CASSPGQGMTDTQYF. The CDR3 region has the DNA TGCGCCAGCAGCCCCGGACAGGGGATGACAGATACGCAGTATTTT. Combining the CDR3 with reference TRBV5-1 and TRBJ2-3 gives the whole variable domain KAGVTQTPRYLIKTRGQQVTLSCSPISGHRSVSWYQQTPGQGLQFLFEYFSETQRNKGNFPGRFSGRQFSNSRSEMNVSTLELGDSALYLCASSPGQGMTDTQYFGPGTRLTVL.

This clone appeared a single time. This rearrangement joins TRBV10-2 to TRBJ2-7; TRBD2 aligns across 10 bases. Germline V gene data show CDR1 as WSHSY and CDR2 as SAAADI. CDR3 size: 14 residues. Unmatched junction bases numbered 5, after V lost 6 bases and J lost 3 bases. The CDR3 region has the DNA TGCGCCAGCAGCCAGGGACTAGCGAGCTACGAGCAGTACTTC. Amino acid sequence: CASSQGLASYEQYF.

This chain uses TRBV27 with TRBJ1-2, with D perhaps TRBD1 (5 bases). This CDR3 is 13 amino acids long. V was pared by 6 bases and J by 5 bases, with 13 bases between. Germline V gene lookup returns CDR1 MNHEY and CDR2 SMNVEV (reference sequence). CDR3 sequence reads: CASSRRVRYGYTF. The CDR3 DNA sequence: TGTGCCAGCAGCCGCAGGGTTAGGTATGGCTACACCTTC.

The chain joins TRBV10-3 to TRBJ2-5, with TRBD1 matching over 7 bases. The germline V gene encodes CDR1 ENHRY and CDR2 SYGVKD. After removal of 11 bases from V and 2 bases from J, the junction contained 5 bases not matched to a gene. The CDR3 has 12 residues. The CDR3 DNA reads as TGTGCCGCAGGGACAGATCAAGAGACCCAGTACTTC. Its translation is CAAGTDQETQYF.

This clone has just a few counts. The J gene is TRBJ2-2, the V gene TRBV24-1; perhaps TRBD2 as D (6 bases). CDR3 length: 12 amino acids. CDR1 is KGHDR, CDR2 SFDVKD, per germline. Trimming removed 5 bases at V and 7 bases at J, with 7 bases between. The CDR3 loop is CATSVRDGELFF. In DNA, the CDR3 is TGTGCCACCAGTGTGCGGGACGGGGAGCTGTTTTTT.

This clone has only a few counts. The rearrangement joins TRBV5-1 to TRBJ2-1; TRBD2 aligns across 16 bases. V lost 2 bases to trimming and J lost 7 bases; unmatched junction nucleotides: 9. The CDR3 has 18 amino acids. Germline values: CDR1 SGHRS, CDR2 YFSETQ. CDR3 in DNA: TGCGCCAGCAGCTTACCGGGACTAGCGGGAGGGCTGGGTAATGAGCAGTTCTTC. Translation: CASSLPGLAGGLGNEQFF.

J is TRBJ2-1 and V is TRBV6-4; TRBD2 aligns across 10 bases. Germline assignment: CDR1 MRHNA and CDR2 SNTAGT. This CDR3 has 16 amino acids. The ends lost 5 bases at V and 8 bases at J; junction bases unmatched: 12. The CDR3 DNA reads TGTGCCAGCAGTCCGGAAGCGGGAGGGCCCGGCGATGAGCAGTTCTTC. As protein: CASSPEAGGPGDEQFF.

This chain links TRBV29-1 with TRBJ1-2; possible D gene TRBD1, 5 bases. The CDR3 sequence is 16 residues long. CDR1 SQVTM and CDR2 ANQGSEA come from the germline V gene. The V and J ends lost 0 bases and 7 bases respectively, with 21 bases between them. The CDR3 region is CSVEDFDRPAQGGYTF. In DNA form, the CDR3 reads TGCAGCGTTGAAGATTTCGACAGACCTGCTCAGGGTGGCTACACCTTC.

The gene calls are TRBV28 and TRBJ1-2; D unclear. CDR3 length: 11 amino acids. V lost 5 bases and J lost 5, with 6 bases in between. Germline V gene sequence: CDR1 MDHEN, CDR2 SYDVKM. The CDR3 loop is CASSNTYGYTF. The CDR3 DNA is TGTGCCAGCAGTAACACGTATGGCTACACCTTC.

The chain has TRBV9 and TRBJ2-3, with D perhaps matching TRBD2 (5 bases). The CDR3 is made up of 15 amino acids. Germline assignment: CDR1 SGDLS and CDR2 YYNGEE. With 3 bases removed from V and 6 bases from J, the gap between germline ends came to 17 bases. CDR3 in amino acids: CASSATTTMTDTQYF. The CDR3 DNA is TGTGCCAGCAGCGCCACGACTACGATGACGGATACGCAGTATTTT. The variable domain in full, with the rest retrieved from reference TRBV9 and TRBJ2-3, is DSGVTQTPKHLITATGQRVTLRCSPRSGDLSVYWYQQSLDQGLQFLIQYYNGEERAKGNILERFSAQQFPDLHSELNLSSLELGDSALYFCASSATTTMTDTQYFGPGTRLTVL.

V and J are TRBV19 and TRBJ2-1; the match to TRBD2 covers 8 bases. The CDR3 totals 16 residues. V lost 4 bases, J lost 4 bases, and 9 bases stayed unmatched. The germline V gene encodes CDR1 LNHDA and CDR2 SQIVND (reference sequence). The chain's CDR3 is CASSKNIAGSYNEQFF. The CDR3 bases are TGTGCCAGTAGTAAAAATATAGCGGGAAGTTACAATGAGCAGTTCTTC.

The chain links TRBV20-1 to TRBJ1-6, with D tentatively TRBD1 (5 bases). V lost 3 bases and J 7 bases, leaving 16 bases between the germline ends. CDR1 and CDR2 (germline): DFQATT, SNEGSKA (reference sequence). The CDR3 contains 15 residues. CDR3 in amino acids: CSASMGGRDNSPLHF. CDR3 DNA sequence: TGCAGTGCTAGTATGGGAGGCAGGGACAATTCACCCCTCCACTTT.

This chain uses TRBV7-9 with TRBJ2-3; TRBD2 matches 7 bases. J gave up 1 base and V 5 bases, and 15 bases lay outside the gene matches. The CDR3 spans 18 residues. The germline V gene has CDR1 SEHNR and CDR2 FQNEAQ (reference sequence). CDR3 residues: CASSPRRESGVGTDTQYF. DNA for the CDR3: TGTGCCAGCAGCCCTAGGCGGGAGAGCGGGGTAGGCACAGATACGCAGTATTTT.

V gene TRBV11-2 combines with J gene TRBJ1-1; D not certain. Germline CDR1 SGHAT, CDR2 FQNNGV. Trimming stripped 5 bases from V and 9 bases from J, with 19 bases between. The CDR3 runs to 14 residues. The CDR3: CASSQPARGIQAFF. CDR3 nucleotide sequence: TGTGCCAGCAGCCAACCCGCGAGAGGAATTCAAGCTTTCTTT.

The chain carries TRBV18 and TRBJ1-1, with D perhaps matching TRBD1 (6 bases). V gave up 4 bases and J gave up 3 bases, with 12 bases separating them. This CDR3 comprises 14 residues. The germline gives CDR1 KGHSH, CDR2 LQKENI. In DNA, the CDR3 is TGTGCCAGCTCACGCGCAGGGGATTACACTGAAGCTTTCTTT. It specifies CASSRAGDYTEAFF.

The rearrangement uses TRBV11-1 and TRBJ1-1; D is ambiguous. The CDR3 loop spans 14 amino acids. Germline V gene lookup returns CDR1 SGHAT and CDR2 FQDESV (reference sequence). V gave up 4 bases and J gave up 5 bases, with 14 bases separating them. CDR3 sequence (DNA): TGTGCCAGCAGCTCCGGCGGATGGCGGACTGAAGCTTTCTTT. Translated, it gives CASSSGGWRTEAFF.

This sequence joins TRBV27 and TRBJ2-1, with 10 bases aligning to TRBD2. With 7 bases clipped from V and 9 bases from J, the junction kept 9 bases outside the gene matches. The germline gives CDR1 MNHEY, CDR2 SMNVEV (reference sequence). This CDR3 region has 14 residues. CDR3 DNA sequence: TGTGCCAGCACCCGGAGCGGGGGGGCTTCTGAGCAGTTCTTC. Residues: CASTRSGGASEQFF.

The chain uses TRBV2 and TRBJ2-1; 8 positions match TRBD2. The V and J ends lost 6 bases and 10 bases, in that order; junction bases with no gene match: 14. This CDR3 contains 15 residues. Germline V CDR1 and CDR2: SNHLY, FYNNEI. The CDR3 nucleotides are TGTGCCAGCAGCTTACAAGCGGGAGCAGGGAGGGAGCAGTTCTTC. Residues: CASSLQAGAGREQFF.

V gene TRBV6-5 combines with J gene TRBJ2-1, with 12 bases aligning to TRBD1. Germline V gene sequence: CDR1 MNHEY, CDR2 SVGAGI. V lost 0 bases to trimming and J lost 8 bases; unmatched junction nucleotides: 5. The CDR3 has 16 residues. CDR3 sequence (DNA): TGTGCCAGCAGTTACTCGTGGGACAGGGGGCCCTATGAGCAGTTCTTC. Its protein product is CASSYSWDRGPYEQFF.

The gene calls are TRBV12-3 or TRBV12-4 and TRBJ1-4; no clear D. The length of the CDR3 is 13 residues. Trimming pared 5 bases from V and 10 bases from J, leaving 14 bases between. The CDR3 loop reads CASSVREDGKLFF. DNA of the CDR3: TGTGCCAGCAGTGTACGGGAGGACGGAAAACTGTTTTTT.

The CDR3 nucleotides read TGTGCCAGCAGCCAAGATCAGGGCTCGGAGACCCAGTACTTC. Translating gives CASSQDQGSETQYF. The chain joins TRBV4-2 to TRBJ2-5, with TRBD1 as a possible D gene (5 bases). Trimming took 0 bases from V and 5 from J, leaving 10 bases between them. CDR1 is LGHNA, CDR2 YNFKEQ, per germline. The CDR3 runs 14 residues.

The gene calls are TRBV25-1 and TRBJ1-6, with TRBD1 matching over 8 bases. This CDR3 comprises 13 residues. The J segment lost 9 bases and the V segment lost 10 bases, leaving 8 bases of the junction unmatched. Germline V lookup: CDR1 MGHDK, CDR2 SYGVNS. The CDR3 DNA reads as TGTGCCACCGGACAGGGAGAAGTTTCACCCCTCCACTTT. It is translated as CATGQGEVSPLHF.

In DNA form, the CDR3 reads TGTGCCAGCAGCCCCCCAGAGAACACTGAAGCTTTCTTT. This codes for CASSPPENTEAFF. The V and J genes are TRBV7-9 and TRBJ1-1; no firm D call. Germline CDR1 SEHNR, CDR2 FQNEAQ (reference sequence). V was cut by 5 bases and J by 1 base, with 8 bases left in between. The CDR3 length is 13 residues.